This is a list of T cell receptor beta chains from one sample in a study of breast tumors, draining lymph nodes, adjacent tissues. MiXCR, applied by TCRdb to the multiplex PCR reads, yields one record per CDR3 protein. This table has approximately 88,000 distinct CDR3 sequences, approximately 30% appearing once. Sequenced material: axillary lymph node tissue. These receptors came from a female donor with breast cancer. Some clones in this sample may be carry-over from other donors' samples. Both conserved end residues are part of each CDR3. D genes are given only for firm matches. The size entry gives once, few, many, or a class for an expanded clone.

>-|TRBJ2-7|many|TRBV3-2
TGTGCCAGCAGGCGATCGACAGGGGGCGACTACGAGCAGTACTTC
CASRRSTGGDYEQYF
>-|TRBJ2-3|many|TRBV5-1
TGCGCCAGCTACCTAGCTGGCACAGATACGCAGTATTTT
CASYLAGTDTQYF
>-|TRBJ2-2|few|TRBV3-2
TGTGCCAGCAGCCAGAAAGGGACTAGTTTGGTGGGCGGGGAGCTGTTTTTT
CASSQKGTSLVGGELFF
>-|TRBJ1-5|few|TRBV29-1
TGCAGCGTAGGGGGGAATAGCAATCAGCCCCAGCATTTT
CSVGGNSNQPQHF
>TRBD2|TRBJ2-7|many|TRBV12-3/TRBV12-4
TGTGCCAGCAGTTTAAGGCTAGCGGGGCTCTACGAGCAGTACTTC
CASSLRLAGLYEQYF
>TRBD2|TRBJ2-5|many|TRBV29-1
TGCAGCGTTGACGCGACTAGCGGGCAAGAGACCCAGTACTTC
CSVDATSGQETQYF
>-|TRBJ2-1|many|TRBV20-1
TGCAGTGCTGAAGGACAGATTTCCTACAATGAGCAGTTCTTC
CSAEGQISYNEQFF
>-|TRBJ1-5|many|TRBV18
TGTGCCAGCTCACCCTCAGGGGATCAGCCCCAGCATTTT
CASSPSGDQPQHF
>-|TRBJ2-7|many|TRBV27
TGTGCCAGCAGCAAAGAACAGGAGAGCTCCTACGAGCAGTACTTC
CASSKEQESSYEQYF
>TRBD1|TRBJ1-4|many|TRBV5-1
TGCGCCAGCAGCTTGGCCGGGACAGCAACTAATGAAAAACTGTTTTTT
CASSLAGTATNEKLFF